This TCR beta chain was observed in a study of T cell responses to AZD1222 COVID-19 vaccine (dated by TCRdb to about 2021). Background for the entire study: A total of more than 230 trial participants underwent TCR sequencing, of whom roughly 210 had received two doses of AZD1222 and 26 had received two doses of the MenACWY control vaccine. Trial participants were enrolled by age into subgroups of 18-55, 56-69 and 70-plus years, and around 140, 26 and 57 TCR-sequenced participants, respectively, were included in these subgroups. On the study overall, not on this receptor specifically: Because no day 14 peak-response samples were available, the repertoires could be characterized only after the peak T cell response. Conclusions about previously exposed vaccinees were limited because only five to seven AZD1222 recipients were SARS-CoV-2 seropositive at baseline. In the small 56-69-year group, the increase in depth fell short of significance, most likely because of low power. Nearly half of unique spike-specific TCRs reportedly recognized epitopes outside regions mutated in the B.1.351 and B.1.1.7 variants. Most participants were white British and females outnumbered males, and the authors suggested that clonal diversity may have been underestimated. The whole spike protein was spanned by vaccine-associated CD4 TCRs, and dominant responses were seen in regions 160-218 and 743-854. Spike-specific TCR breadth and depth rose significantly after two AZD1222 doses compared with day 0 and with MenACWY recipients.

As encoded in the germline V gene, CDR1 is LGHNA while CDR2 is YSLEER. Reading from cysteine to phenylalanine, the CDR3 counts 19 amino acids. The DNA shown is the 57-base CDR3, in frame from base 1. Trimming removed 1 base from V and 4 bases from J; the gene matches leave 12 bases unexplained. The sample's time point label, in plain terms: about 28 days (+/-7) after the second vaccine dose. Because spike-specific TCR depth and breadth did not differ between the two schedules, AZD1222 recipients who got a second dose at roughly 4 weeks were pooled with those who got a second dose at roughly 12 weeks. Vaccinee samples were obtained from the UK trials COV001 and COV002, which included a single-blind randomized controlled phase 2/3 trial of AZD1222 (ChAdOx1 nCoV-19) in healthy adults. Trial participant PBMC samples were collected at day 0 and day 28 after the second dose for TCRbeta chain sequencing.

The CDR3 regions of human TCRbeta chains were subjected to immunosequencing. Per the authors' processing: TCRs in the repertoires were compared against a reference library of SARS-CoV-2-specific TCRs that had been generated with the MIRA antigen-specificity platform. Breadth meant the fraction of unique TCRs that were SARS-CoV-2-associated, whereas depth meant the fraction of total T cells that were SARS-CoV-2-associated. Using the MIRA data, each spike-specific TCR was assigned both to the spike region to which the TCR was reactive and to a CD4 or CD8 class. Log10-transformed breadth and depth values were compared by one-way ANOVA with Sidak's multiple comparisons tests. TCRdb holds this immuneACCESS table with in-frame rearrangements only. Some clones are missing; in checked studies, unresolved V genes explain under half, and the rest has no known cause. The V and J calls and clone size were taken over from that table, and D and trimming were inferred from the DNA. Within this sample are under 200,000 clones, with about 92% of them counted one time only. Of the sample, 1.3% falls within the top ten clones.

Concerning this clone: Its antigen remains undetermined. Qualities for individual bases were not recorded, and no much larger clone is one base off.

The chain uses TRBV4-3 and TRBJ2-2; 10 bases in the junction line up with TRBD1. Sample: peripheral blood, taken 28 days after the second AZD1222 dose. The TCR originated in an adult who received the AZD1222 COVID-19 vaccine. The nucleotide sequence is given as TGCGCCAGCAGCCAAGTCCCCGGGGGGGGACAGGGGAGCACCGGGGAGCTGTTTTTT. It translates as CASSQVPGGGQGSTGELFF.